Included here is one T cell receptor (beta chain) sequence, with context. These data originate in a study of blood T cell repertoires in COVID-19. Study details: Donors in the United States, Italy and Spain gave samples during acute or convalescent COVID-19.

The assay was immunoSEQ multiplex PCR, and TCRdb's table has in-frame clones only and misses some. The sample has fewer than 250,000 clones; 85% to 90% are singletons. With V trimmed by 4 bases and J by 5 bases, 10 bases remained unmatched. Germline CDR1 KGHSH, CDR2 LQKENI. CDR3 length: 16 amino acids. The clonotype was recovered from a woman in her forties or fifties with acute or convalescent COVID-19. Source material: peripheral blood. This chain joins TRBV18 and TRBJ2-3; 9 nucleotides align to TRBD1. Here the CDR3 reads CASSRLTGGIGDTQYF. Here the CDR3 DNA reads TGTGCCAGCTCACGGCTGACAGGGGGTATAGGAGATACGCAGTATTTT.